Below are 20 T cell receptor beta chains sequenced from a single sample in a study of siplizumab effects on memory and regulatory T cells. The repertoire was sequenced with immunoSEQ multiplex PCR; TCRdb's copy has only in-frame clones and lacks some. The sample contains nearly 95,000 clones, 90% to 95% of which appear only once. Material for sequencing was non-Treg CD4+ T cells sorted from blood. These receptors all come from a human donor in good health.

V and J are TRBV30 and TRBJ1-3; tentative D call: TRBD1 (6 bases). Per the germline V gene, CDR1 is GTSNPN and CDR2 is SVGIG (reference sequence). CDR3 length: 16 amino acids. V shed 5 bases and J shed 0 bases, with 17 bases lying between them. CDR3 loop: CAWGRQAFFSGNTIYF. In nucleotides, the CDR3 is TGTGCCTGGGGTCGACAGGCTTTCTTCTCTGGAAACACCATATATTTT.

The rearrangement joins TRBV30 to TRBJ1-4; tentatively, D is TRBD1 (5 bases). V lost 8 bases, J lost 7 bases, and 20 bases lay in between. The CDR3 is 14 amino acids. Germline CDR1 GTSNPN, CDR2 SVGIG (reference sequence). The CDR3 region has the DNA TGTGCCGGCTCAGGGTCCCCGGGGATTGAAAAACTGTTTTTT. Its protein product is CAGSGSPGIEKLFF.

This chain joins TRBV6-5 and TRBJ2-1, with 12 bases that match TRBD2. The germline gives CDR1 MNHEY, CDR2 SVGAGI. This CDR3 has 16 residues. V lost 4 bases and J lost 4; bases outside the gene matches: 5. CDR3 coding DNA: TGTGCCAGCAGTTCCCTCGGACTAGCGGGGTACAATGAGCAGTTCTTC. Protein: CASSSLGLAGYNEQFF.

V is TRBV7-3 and J is TRBJ2-2; D is perhaps TRBD2 (5 bases). Trimming pared 8 bases from V and 5 bases from J, leaving 9 bases between. In germline, CDR1 is SGHTA, CDR2 FQGTGA. This CDR3 is built from 12 residues. The CDR3 coding sequence is TGTGCCAGCCGCCGGGGAACCGGGGAGCTGTTTTTT. Protein product: CASRRGTGELFF.

The genes are TRBV7-9 and TRBJ2-1, with D uncertain. The V end was cut by 5 bases, the J end by 7 bases, with 6 bases between. Germline V gene sequence: CDR1 SEHNR, CDR2 FQNEAQ (reference sequence). There are 11 residues in the CDR3. DNA for the CDR3: TGTGCCAGCAGCCCATCAAATGAGCAGTTCTTC. Residues: CASSPSNEQFF.

The chain carries TRBV6-1 and TRBJ1-5; D gene ambiguous. The CDR3 consists of 13 residues. The V end lost 4 bases, the J end lost 5 bases, and 9 bases lay between the germline ends. The germline V gene has CDR1 MNHNS and CDR2 SASEGT. CDR3 in amino acids: CASSVLEDQPQHF. The CDR3 DNA is TGTGCCAGCAGTGTTTTGGAGGATCAGCCCCAGCATTTT.

The V and J genes are TRBV11-2 and TRBJ2-5; the match to TRBD2 covers 15 bases. V shed 8 bases and J 5 bases; nucleotides not matched to a gene: 9. The CDR3 consists of 16 residues. From germline, CDR1 is SGHAT and CDR2 FQNNGV. CDR3 amino acids: CASGIGTSGRWETQYF. The CDR3 bases are TGTGCCAGCGGGATAGGGACTAGCGGGAGGTGGGAGACCCAGTACTTC.

V gene TRBV25-1 combines with J gene TRBJ2-1, with D perhaps being TRBD1 or TRBD2 (5 bases each). This CDR3 is built from 15 residues. Germline V gene lookup returns CDR1 MGHDK and CDR2 SYGVNS. Trimming removed 3 bases at V and 3 bases at J, with 12 bases between. CDR3 protein: CASSELGVRYNEQFF. CDR3 coding DNA: TGTGCCAGCAGTGAGTTGGGGGTACGCTACAATGAGCAGTTCTTC.

This sequence joins TRBV19 and TRBJ2-5, with 10 bases lining up with TRBD2. The germline CDR1 and CDR2 sequences are LNHDA and SQIVND (reference sequence). V shed 3 bases and J 4 bases; nucleotides not matched to a gene: 5. The CDR3 sequence is 15 residues long. CDR3 sequence reads: CASSIPTSGRETQYF. The DNA for the CDR3 is TGTGCCAGTAGTATCCCGACTAGCGGGCGAGAGACCCAGTACTTC.

The rearrangement links TRBV4-1 to TRBJ2-7; 11 bases align to TRBD2. This CDR3 spans 18 amino acids. The germline V gene encodes CDR1 MGHRA and CDR2 YSYEKL. V lost 0 bases and J lost 6; bases outside the gene matches: 13. The CDR3 sequence is CASSQDLSGSGRASEQYF. The CDR3 coding sequence is TGCGCCAGCAGCCAAGATCTCTCGGGTAGCGGGAGGGCCTCCGAGCAGTACTTC.

The chain has TRBV7-8 and TRBJ2-7; TRBD2 matches at 9 bases. After removal of 6 bases from V and 6 bases from J, the junction contained 9 bases not matched to a gene. CDR3 length: 14 residues. CDR1 is SGHVS and CDR2 is FQNEAQ in the germline V gene. CDR3 region: CASRVLAGLGEQYF. CDR3 DNA: TGTGCCAGCAGGGTTCTAGCGGGGTTGGGCGAGCAGTACTTC.

The V and J genes are TRBV6-1 and TRBJ1-3; unclear D gene. The CDR3 covers 14 residues. V dropped 0 bases and J dropped 6 bases, with 9 bases sitting between them. Germline CDR1 MNHNS, CDR2 SASEGT. For the CDR3, the DNA is TGTGCCAGCAGTGAAGCGACTGCGGCAAACACCATATATTTT. Its protein is CASSEATAANTIYF.

The chain uses TRBV5-8 and TRBJ1-3, with D perhaps matching TRBD1 (6 bases). CDR1 and CDR2 (germline): SGHTS, YDEGEE. Trimming stripped 4 bases from V and 4 bases from J, with 15 bases between. The CDR3 runs 15 residues. Here the CDR3 DNA reads TGTGCCAGCAGCCGCAACAGGGCGCTAGGAAACACCATATATTTT. Encoded protein: CASSRNRALGNTIYF.

In regard to this clone: Other DNA sequences of this sample code for an identical CDR3. This chain links TRBV6-5 with TRBJ2-7; 11 bases are shared with TRBD1. The CDR3 runs 13 residues. CDR1 and CDR2 from the germline V gene are MNHEY and SVGAGI. V trimming: 6 bases; J trimming: 4 bases; junction bases outside the gene matches: 2. In nucleotides, the CDR3 is TGTGCCAGCAGGGGGACAGGGGGATACGAGCAGTACTTC. Translated, it gives CASRGTGGYEQYF.

With respect to this clone: Other DNA sequences in this specimen translate into the identical CDR3. The J gene is TRBJ2-3, the V gene TRBV9, with 8 bases matching TRBD2. Germline CDR1 reads SGDLS; CDR2 reads YYNGEE. Trimming cost V 0 bases and J 5 bases; bases outside gene matches: 5. CDR3 length: 15 amino acids. The CDR3 bases are TGTGCCAGCAGCGTAGCGGGAGGGCCCGTAGATACGCAGTATTTT. Its translation: CASSVAGGPVDTQYF.

The V gene is TRBV29-1, the J gene TRBJ2-1; 8 nucleotides match TRBD2. After removal of 4 bases from V and 1 base from J, the junction contained 18 bases not matched to a gene. The CDR3 sequence is 19 residues long. Germline assignment: CDR1 SQVTM and CDR2 ANQGSEA. Written as DNA, the CDR3 is TGCAGCGTTGTAGTCGGGAGGGCCCTCGGTCGCCTTTCCTACAATGAGCAGTTCTTC. Protein sequence: CSVVVGRALGRLSYNEQFF.

A remark on this clone: Relative to the germline gene, one junction end is altered; a read error may explain this. This same CDR3 is encoded by further DNA sequences in the sample. The CDR3 DNA sequence: TGTGCCAGCAGCGCCGGGGGGAGTAATGAAAAGCTGTTTTTT. The encoded protein is CASSAGGSNEKLFF. J is TRBJ1-4 and V is TRBV11-2; D perhaps matches TRBD1 (5 bases). This CDR3 is 14 amino acids long. CDR1 is SGHAT and CDR2 is FQNNGV in the germline V gene.

This chain links TRBV14 with TRBJ1-3, with TRBD1 as a possible D gene (5 bases). The germline gives CDR1 SGHDN, CDR2 FVKESK. The CDR3 runs 15 residues. Trimming cost V 1 base and J 3 bases, with 10 bases left between them. The DNA for the CDR3 is TGTGCCAGCAGCCAAGTTTCAGGGATTGGAAACACCATATATTTT. Protein product: CASSQVSGIGNTIYF.

CDR3 in DNA: TGTGCCAGCAGACCGACCGGGGGAGGTGGCACTGAAGCTTTCTTT. It encodes CASRPTGGGGTEAFF. The rearrangement uses TRBV6-5 and TRBJ1-1; a weak D match, TRBD1 (5 bases). CDR1 is MNHEY and CDR2 is SVGAGI in the germline V gene. V dropped 6 bases and J dropped 4 bases, with 18 bases sitting between them. The length of the CDR3 is 15 residues.

This clone came up once. The CDR3 nucleotides read TGTGCCAGCAGTTCCATTGGACAGGAGGGTCTGTGGAGCAATCAGCCCCAGCATTTT. Translated: CASSSIGQEGLWSNQPQHF. The chain has TRBV7-8 and TRBJ1-5; TRBD1 aligns across 7 bases. V lost 6 bases, J lost 1 base, and 18 bases stayed unmatched. The germline CDR1 and CDR2 sequences are SGHVS and FQNEAQ. The CDR3 runs 19 residues.